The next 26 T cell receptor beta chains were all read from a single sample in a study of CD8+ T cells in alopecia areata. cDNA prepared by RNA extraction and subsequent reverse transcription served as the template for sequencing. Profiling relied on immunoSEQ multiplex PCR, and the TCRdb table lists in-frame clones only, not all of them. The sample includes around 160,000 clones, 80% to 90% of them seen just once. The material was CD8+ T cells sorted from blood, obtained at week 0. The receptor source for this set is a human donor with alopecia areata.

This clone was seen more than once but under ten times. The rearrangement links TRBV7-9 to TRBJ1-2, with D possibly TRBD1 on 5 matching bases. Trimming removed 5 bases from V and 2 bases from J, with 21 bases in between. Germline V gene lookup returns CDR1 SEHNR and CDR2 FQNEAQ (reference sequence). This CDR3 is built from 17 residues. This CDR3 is CASSPLVRGTYNYGYTF. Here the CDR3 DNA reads TGTGCCAGCAGCCCCTTGGTTAGGGGCACTTACAACTATGGCTACACCTTC. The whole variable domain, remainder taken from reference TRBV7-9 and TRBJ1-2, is DTGVSQNPRHKITKRGQNVTFRCDPISEHNRLYWYRQTLGQGPEFLTYFQNEAQLEKSRLLSDRFSAERPKGSFSTLEIQRTEQGDSAMYLCASSPLVRGTYNYGYTFGSGTRLTVV.

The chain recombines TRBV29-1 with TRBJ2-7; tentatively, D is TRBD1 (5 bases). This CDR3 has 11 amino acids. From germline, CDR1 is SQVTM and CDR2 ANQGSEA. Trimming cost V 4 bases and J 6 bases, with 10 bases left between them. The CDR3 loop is CSVVSGPEQYF. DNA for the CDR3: TGCAGCGTTGTTTCAGGGCCCGAGCAGTACTTC.

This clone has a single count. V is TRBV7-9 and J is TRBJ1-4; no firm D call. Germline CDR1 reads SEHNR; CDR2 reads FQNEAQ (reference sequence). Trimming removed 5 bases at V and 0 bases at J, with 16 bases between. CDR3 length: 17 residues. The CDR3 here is CASSARPVSATNEKLFF. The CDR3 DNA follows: TGTGCCAGCAGCGCCAGGCCGGTTTCAGCAACTAATGAAAAACTGTTTTTT.

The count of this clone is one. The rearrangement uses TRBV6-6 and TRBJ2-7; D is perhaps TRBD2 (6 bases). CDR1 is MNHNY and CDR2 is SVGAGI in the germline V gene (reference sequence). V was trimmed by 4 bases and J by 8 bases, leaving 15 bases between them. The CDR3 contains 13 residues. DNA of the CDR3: TGTGCCAGCAGTTCGGGGGAGGTAGCACAGCAGTACTTC. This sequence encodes CASSSGEVAQQYF.

CDR3 in DNA: TGCGCCAGCAGCCCTACAGTTGTACCCGCCAAAAACATTCAGTACTTC. Translation: CASSPTVVPAKNIQYF. The chain carries TRBV5-1 and TRBJ2-4; D remains unclear. V dropped 4 bases and J dropped 1 base, with 15 bases sitting between them. Germline CDR1 is SGHRS and CDR2 is YFSETQ. The CDR3 spans 16 residues.

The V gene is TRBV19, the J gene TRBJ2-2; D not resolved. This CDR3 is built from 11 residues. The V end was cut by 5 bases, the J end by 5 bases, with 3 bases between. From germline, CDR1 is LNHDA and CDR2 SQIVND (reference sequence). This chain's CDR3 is CASSYTGELFF. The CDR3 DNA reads TGTGCCAGTAGTTATACCGGGGAGCTGTTTTTT.

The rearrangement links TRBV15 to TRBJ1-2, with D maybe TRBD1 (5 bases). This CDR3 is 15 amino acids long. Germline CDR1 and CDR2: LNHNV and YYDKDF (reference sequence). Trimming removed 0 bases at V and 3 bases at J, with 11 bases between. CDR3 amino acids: CATSRDGDYDYGYTF. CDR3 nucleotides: TGTGCCACCAGCAGAGACGGGGACTACGACTATGGCTACACCTTC. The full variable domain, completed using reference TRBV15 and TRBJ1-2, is DAMVIQNPRYQVTQFGKPVTLSCSQTLNHNVMYWYQQKSSQAPKLLFHYYDKDFNNEADTPDNFQSRRPNTSFCFLDIRSPGLGDTAMYLCATSRDGDYDYGYTFGSGTRLTVV.

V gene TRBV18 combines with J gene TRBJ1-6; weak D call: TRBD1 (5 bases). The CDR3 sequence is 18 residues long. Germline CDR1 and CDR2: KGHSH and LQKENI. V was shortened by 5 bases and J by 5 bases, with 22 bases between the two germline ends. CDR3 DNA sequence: TGTGCCAGCTCAACCGGGACCTCTCCGTACTTAGATAATTCACCCCTCCACTTT. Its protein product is CASSTGTSPYLDNSPLHF.

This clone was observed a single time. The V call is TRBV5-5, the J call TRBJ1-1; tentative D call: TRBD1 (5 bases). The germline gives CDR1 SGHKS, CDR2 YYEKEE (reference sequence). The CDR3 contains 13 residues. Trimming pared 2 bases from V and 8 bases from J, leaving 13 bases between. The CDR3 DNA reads TGTGCCAGCAGCTTAACGGACCAGGGAGAAGCTTTCTTT. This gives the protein CASSLTDQGEAFF.

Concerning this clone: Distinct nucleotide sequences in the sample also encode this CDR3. CDR3: CASSSNLAGGPYEQYF. CDR3 in DNA: TGTGCCAGCAGCTCTAATCTAGCGGGAGGGCCATACGAGCAGTACTTC. The V and J genes are TRBV5-6 and TRBJ2-7; 12 positions agree with TRBD2. Per the germline V gene, CDR1 is SGHDT and CDR2 is YYEEEE. This CDR3 is built from 16 residues. The V and J ends lost 3 bases and 4 bases, in that order; junction bases with no gene match: 8.

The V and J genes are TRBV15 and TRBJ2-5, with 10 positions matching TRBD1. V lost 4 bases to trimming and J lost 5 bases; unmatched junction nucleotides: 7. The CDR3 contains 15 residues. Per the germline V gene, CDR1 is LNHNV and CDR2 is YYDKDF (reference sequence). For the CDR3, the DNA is TGTGCCACCAGCAACCCGGGACAGGGGATCGAGACCCAGTACTTC. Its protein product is CATSNPGQGIETQYF.

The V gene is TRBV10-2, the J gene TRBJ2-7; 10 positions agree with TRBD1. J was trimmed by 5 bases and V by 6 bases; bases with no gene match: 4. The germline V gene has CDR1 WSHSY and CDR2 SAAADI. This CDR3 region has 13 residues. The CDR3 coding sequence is TGCGCCAGCAGCGACAGGGGGCGAAACGAGCAGTACTTC. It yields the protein CASSDRGRNEQYF.

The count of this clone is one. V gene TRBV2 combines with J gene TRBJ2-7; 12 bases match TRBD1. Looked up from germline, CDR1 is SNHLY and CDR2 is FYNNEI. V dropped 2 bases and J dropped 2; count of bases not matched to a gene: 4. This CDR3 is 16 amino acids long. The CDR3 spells CASSELGTGGPYEQYF. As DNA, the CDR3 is TGTGCCAGCAGTGAACTCGGGACAGGGGGCCCCTACGAGCAGTACTTC.

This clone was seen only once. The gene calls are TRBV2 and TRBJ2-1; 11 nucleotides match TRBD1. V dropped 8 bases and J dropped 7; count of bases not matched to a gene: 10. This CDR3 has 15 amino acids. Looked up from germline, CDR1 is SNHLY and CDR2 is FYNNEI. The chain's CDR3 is CASEGWTGGRNEQFF. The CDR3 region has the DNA TGTGCCAGCGAGGGTTGGACAGGGGGCCGTAATGAGCAGTTCTTC.

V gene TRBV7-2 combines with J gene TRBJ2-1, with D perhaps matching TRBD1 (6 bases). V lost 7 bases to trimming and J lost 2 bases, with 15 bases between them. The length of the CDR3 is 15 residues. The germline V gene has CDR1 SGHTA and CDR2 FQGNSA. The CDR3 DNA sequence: TGTGCCAGCACCGAGGACAGTGACCCCTACAATGAGCAGTTCTTC. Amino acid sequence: CASTEDSDPYNEQFF.

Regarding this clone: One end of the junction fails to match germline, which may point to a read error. CDR3 nucleotide sequence: TGTGCTAGCAGCTTACAACAGGGCTACGAGCAGTACTTC. The encoded protein is CASSLQQGYEQYF. The J gene is TRBJ2-7, the V gene TRBV7-7; TRBD1 is a possible D gene (6 bases). CDR1 and CDR2 (germline): SSHAT, FNYEAQ (reference sequence). The CDR3 is 13 amino acids. Full variable domain (outside the CDR3, taken from reference TRBV7-7 and TRBJ2-7): GAGVSQSPRYKVTKRGQDVTLRCDPISSHATLYWYQQALGQGPEFLTYFNYEAQPDKSGLPSDRFSAERPEGSISTLTIQRTEQRDSAMYRCASSLQQGYEQYFGPGTRLTVT.

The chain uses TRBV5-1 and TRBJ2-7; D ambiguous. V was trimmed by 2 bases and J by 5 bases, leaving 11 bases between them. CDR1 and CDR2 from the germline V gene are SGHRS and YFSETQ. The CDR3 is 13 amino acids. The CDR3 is CASSFRTLDEQYF. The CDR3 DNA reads TGCGCCAGCAGCTTTAGGACCCTAGACGAGCAGTACTTC. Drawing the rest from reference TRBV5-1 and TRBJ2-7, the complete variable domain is KAGVTQTPRYLIKTRGQQVTLSCSPISGHRSVSWYQQTPGQGLQFLFEYFSETQRNKGNFPGRFSGRQFSNSRSEMNVSTLELGDSALYLCASSFRTLDEQYFGPGTRLTVT.

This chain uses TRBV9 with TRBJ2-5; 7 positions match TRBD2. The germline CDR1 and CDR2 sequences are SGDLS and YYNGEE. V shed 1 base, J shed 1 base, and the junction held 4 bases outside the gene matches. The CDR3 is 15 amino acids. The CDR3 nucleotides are TGTGCCAGCAGCGTAAGCGGGGCTATCCAAGAGACCCAGTACTTC. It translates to CASSVSGAIQETQYF.

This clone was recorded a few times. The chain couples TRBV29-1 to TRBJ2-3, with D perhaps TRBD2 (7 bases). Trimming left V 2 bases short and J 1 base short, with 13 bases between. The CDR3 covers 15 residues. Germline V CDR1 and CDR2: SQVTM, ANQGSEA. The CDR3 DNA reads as TGCAGCGTTGAAACGCGCGGGGGCCGCACAGATACGCAGTATTTT. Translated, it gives CSVETRGGRTDTQYF.

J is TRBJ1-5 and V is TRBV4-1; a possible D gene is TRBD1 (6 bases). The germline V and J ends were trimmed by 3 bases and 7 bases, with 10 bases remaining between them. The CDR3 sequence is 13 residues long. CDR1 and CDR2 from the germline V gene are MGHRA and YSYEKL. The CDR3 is CASSQEGGQPQHF. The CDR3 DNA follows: TGCGCCAGCAGCCAGGAAGGGGGACAGCCCCAGCATTTT.

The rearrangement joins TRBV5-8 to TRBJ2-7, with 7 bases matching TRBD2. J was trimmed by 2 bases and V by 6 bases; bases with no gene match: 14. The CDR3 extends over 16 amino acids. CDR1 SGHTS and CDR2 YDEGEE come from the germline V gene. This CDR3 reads CASMWGGTNPTYEQYF. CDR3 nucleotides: TGTGCCAGCATGTGGGGGGGGACTAACCCCACCTACGAGCAGTACTTC.

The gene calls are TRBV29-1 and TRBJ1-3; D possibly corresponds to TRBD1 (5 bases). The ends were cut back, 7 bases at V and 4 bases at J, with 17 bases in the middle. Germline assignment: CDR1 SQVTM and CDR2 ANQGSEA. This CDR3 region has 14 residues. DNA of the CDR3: TGCAGCGCCTATGGGGGGGACCTAGGAAACACCATATATTTT. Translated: CSAYGGDLGNTIYF.

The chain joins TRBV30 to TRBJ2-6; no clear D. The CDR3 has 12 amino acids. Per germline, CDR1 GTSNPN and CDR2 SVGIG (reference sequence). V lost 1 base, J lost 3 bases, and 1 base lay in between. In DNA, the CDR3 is TGTGCCTGGAGTGGTGGGGCCAACGTCCTGACTTTC. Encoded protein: CAWSGGANVLTF.

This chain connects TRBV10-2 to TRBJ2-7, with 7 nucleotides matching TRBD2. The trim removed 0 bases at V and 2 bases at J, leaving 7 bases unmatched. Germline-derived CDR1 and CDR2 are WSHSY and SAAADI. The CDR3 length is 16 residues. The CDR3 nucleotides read TGCGCCAGCAGTGAGTCGGGGAGGGGTCCAGCCTACGAGCAGTACTTC. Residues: CASSESGRGPAYEQYF.

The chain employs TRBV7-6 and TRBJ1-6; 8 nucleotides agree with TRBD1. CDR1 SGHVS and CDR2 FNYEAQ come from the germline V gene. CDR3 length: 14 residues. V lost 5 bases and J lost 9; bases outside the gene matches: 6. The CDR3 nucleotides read TGTGCCAGCAGCCAAGCAGGACAGGGTTCACCCCTCCACTTT. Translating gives CASSQAGQGSPLHF.

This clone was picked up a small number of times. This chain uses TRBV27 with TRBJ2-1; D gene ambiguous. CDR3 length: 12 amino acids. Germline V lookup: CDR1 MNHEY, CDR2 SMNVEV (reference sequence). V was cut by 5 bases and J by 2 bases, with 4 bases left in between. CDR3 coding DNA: TGTGCCAGCAGTAAGGCCTACAATGAGCAGTTCTTC. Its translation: CASSKAYNEQFF.